The source of this T cell receptor beta chain is a study of blood T cell repertoires in COVID-19. Overall study context: Sample material is recorded as cDNA or gDNA derived from T cells, B-cell-depleted T cells, or PBMCs.

Participant age was roughly 18 to 100 years, and participants resided in about two dozen US areas. Assay: immunoSEQ multiplex PCR; the TCRdb copy retains only in-frame clones and omits some. Seen here are approximately 240,000 clones, around 83% observed once, and the top ten hold 1.3%. V was trimmed by 2 bases and J by 1 base, leaving 8 bases between them. Germline CDR1 reads SEHNR; CDR2 reads FQNEAQ (reference sequence). The CDR3 spans 14 residues. What was sequenced was PBMCs or T cells enriched from blood (not recorded which). The J gene is TRBJ1-1, the V gene TRBV7-9; no firm D call. The TCR comes from a woman aged 40 to 49 with acute COVID-19. The CDR3 loop reads CASSLSSPNTEAFF. The DNA for the CDR3 is TGTGCCAGCAGCTTATCGTCTCCGAACACTGAAGCTTTCTTT. The full variable domain, completed using reference TRBV7-9 and TRBJ1-1, is DTGVSQNPRHKITKRGQNVTFRCDPISEHNRLYWYRQTLGQGPEFLTYFQNEAQLEKSRLLSDRFSAERPKGSFSTLEIQRTEQGDSAMYLCASSLSSPNTEAFFGQGTRLTVV.